This T cell receptor (beta chain) appears in the sequencing data of a study of Ad26.COV2.S vaccination and SARS-CoV-2 variants. Study-wide points: Assessments of TCR breadth and depth may have underestimated the total T cell responses.

On this clone itself: The target antigen is unknown.

The treatment: around 19 received Ad26.COV2.S at low or high dose, single or two shots; roughly 5 received placebo; per-sample allocation not given. Specimens were obtained on day 63 following the first vaccine or placebo injection. The repertoire was sequenced with immunoSEQ multiplex PCR; TCRdb's copy has only in-frame clones and lacks some. The table lists 400,000 to 500,000 clones, roughly 89% of them singletons. The CDR3 is made up of 14 amino acids. Germline CDR1 is KGHSH and CDR2 is LQKENI. V lost 2 bases to trimming and J lost 3 bases; unmatched junction nucleotides: 2. The receptor's source is a person aged 18-65 years who received the Ad26.COV2.S COVID-19 vaccine or a placebo. The rearrangement links TRBV18 to TRBJ1-1; 8 nucleotides align to TRBD1. The source was peripheral blood, collected in a trial of Ad26.COV2.S vaccine versus placebo. CDR3 nucleotide sequence: TGTGCCAGCTCACCAACACAGGGGGACACTGAAGCTTTCTTT. This gives the protein CASSPTQGDTEAFF.